Listed here is a single T cell receptor (beta chain). The DNA is omitted, as the CDR3 cannot be located on it reliably, and the CDR3 follows TCRdb's listing. As originally analysed: Reference gene primer amplification yielded estimated nucleated cell counts. TCRdb's copy holds only in-frame clones and misses some; the assay was immunoSEQ multiplex PCR. The DNA was the basis for D and trimming; V, J and clone size are from that table. The data show 35,000 to 40,000 clones, with around 82% seen just once and approximately 16% held by the top ten. The source of the sample is a study of blood T cell repertoires in COVID-19. Whole-study context: The United States, Italy and Spain supplied acute and convalescent COVID-19 samples. The analysed material was cDNA or gDNA that came from T cells, B-cell-depleted T cells, or PBMCs.

Germline V gene sequence: CDR1 SGHTS, CDR2 YDEGEE. The CDR3 length equals 19 residues, ends included. This receptor was identified in a man in his sixties or seventies with acute or convalescent COVID-19. Sequenced material: peripheral blood. V gene TRBV5-8 combines with J gene TRBJ1-6. The CDR3 reads CASSFTSVTGGSYNSPLHF.